The present T cell receptor beta chain was sequenced within a study of T cell responses to AZD1222 COVID-19 vaccine. Overall study results and limits: Variant regions that are unmutated are reportedly the target of nearly half of spike-specific TCRs. Spike regions recognized by vaccine-associated CD4 TCRs spanned the protein, led by 160-218 and 743-854.

Concerning this clone: Its target is not known. At one of its ends the junction is not consistent with the germline gene, which may arise from a read error.

Sequencing was performed with immunoSEQ multiplex PCR; in TCRdb, only in-frame clones are kept and a portion is missing. The sample gives around 140,000 clones, over 75% of which show up once; about 7% is in the top ten. The CDR3 extends over 8 amino acids. The germline gives CDR1 MNHNY, CDR2 SVGAGI (reference sequence). This material consisted of peripheral blood, taken on day 0 of AZD1222 vaccination. The sequence came from an adult in good health. V is TRBV6-6 and J is TRBJ2-7; D remains ambiguous. The CDR3 bases are TGTGCCAGCAGTCCTATTCCCTTC. Translation: CASSPIPF.